The 18 T cell receptor beta chains given below trace back to one sample, sequenced in a study of T cells in localized non-small cell lung cancer. Profiled with immunoSEQ multiplex PCR; TCRdb holds only in-frame clones, not every one. The sample records approximately 1,300 clones, about 20% being singletons. The material was normal lung tissue next to the tumor, obtained before any cancer treatment. All receptors come from a man aged 40-75 years with stage I lung adenocarcinoma.

By sample share, this clone is large (0.1 to 1%). Other DNA sequences of this sample code for an identical CDR3. The genes are TRBV6-8 and TRBJ1-5; tentative D call: TRBD1 (5 bases). The germline V and J ends were trimmed by 6 bases and 4 bases, with 10 bases remaining between them. Germline V gives CDR1 MNHGY, CDR2 SAAAGT. The CDR3 consists of 13 residues. This CDR3 is CASRQVNNQPQHF. CDR3 coding DNA: TGTGCCAGCAGACAGGTTAATAATCAGCCCCAGCATTTT.

In its sample, this clone was seen a few times. The rearrangement uses TRBV28 and TRBJ2-7, with TRBD2 as a possible D gene (7 bases). The length of the CDR3 is 13 residues. V lost 5 bases and J 4 bases, leaving 12 bases between the germline ends. Germline CDR1 and CDR2: MDHEN and SYDVKM. CDR3 nucleotides: TGTGCCAGCAGTCCAAGGGGGGGGTACGAGCAGTACTTC. Translating gives CASSPRGGYEQYF.

The chain joins TRBV14 to TRBJ2-2; the match to TRBD2 covers 11 bases. J lost 5 bases, V lost 4 bases, and 6 bases had no gene match. This CDR3 is 16 amino acids long. The germline CDR1 and CDR2 sequences are SGHDN and FVKESK. CDR3: CASSRTSGSLTGELFF. In DNA form, the CDR3 reads TGTGCCAGCAGCCGTACTAGCGGGAGCCTGACCGGGGAGCTGTTTTTT.

This clone has a handful of counts. The V and J genes are TRBV14 and TRBJ2-7; TRBD1 agrees at 7 bases. The CDR3 consists of 18 residues. Germline loops: CDR1 SGHDN, CDR2 FVKESK. The V segment lost 1 base and the J segment 1 base; nucleotides outside the gene matches: 13. The CDR3, as DNA: TGTGCCAGCAGCCAAGGCCGACAGGGAACCTGGCAGTCCTACGAGCAGTACTTC. Protein product: CASSQGRQGTWQSYEQYF. Drawing the rest from reference TRBV14 and TRBJ2-7, the complete variable domain is EAGVTQFPSHSVIEKGQTVTLRCDPISGHDNLYWYRRVMGKEIKFLLHFVKESKQDESGMPNNRFLAERTGGTYSTLKVQPAELEDSGVYFCASSQGRQGTWQSYEQYFGPGTRLTVT.

The rearrangement joins TRBV6-8 to TRBJ1-2; D is ambiguous. The germline V gene has CDR1 MNHGY and CDR2 SAAAGT. This CDR3 is 16 amino acids long. V gave up 0 bases and J gave up 0 bases, with 11 bases separating them. The CDR3 DNA is TGTGCCAGCAGTTACTCGAGCGGCAGGACTAACTATGGCTACACCTTC. This gives the protein CASSYSSGRTNYGYTF.

This clone is medium-sized (0.01 to 0.1%) by share. The V call is TRBV25-1, the J call TRBJ1-1; no clear D. The V gene lost 6 bases and the J gene lost 3 bases, with 8 bases spanning the gap. The germline V gene encodes CDR1 MGHDK and CDR2 SYGVNS. This CDR3 spans 12 amino acids. The CDR3 sequence: CASRISDTEAFF. The CDR3 coding sequence is TGTGCCAGCAGAATTTCGGACACTGAAGCTTTCTTT.

In its sample, this clone ranks as hyperexpanded (1% or more). The CDR3 loop is CASSWIASSYNEQFF. Here the CDR3 DNA reads TGTGCCAGCAGTTGGATAGCTAGCTCCTACAATGAGCAGTTCTTC. The chain links TRBV28 to TRBJ2-1; D ambiguous. V gave up 4 bases and J gave up 0 bases, with 10 bases separating them. Per germline, CDR1 MDHEN and CDR2 SYDVKM. CDR3 length: 15 residues.

The rearrangement links TRBV11-3 to TRBJ2-7; TRBD1 matches 10 bases. Germline loops: CDR1 SGHNT, CDR2 YENEEA. V lost 4 bases to trimming and J lost 5 bases; unmatched junction nucleotides: 11. The CDR3 has 16 amino acids. In DNA form, the CDR3 reads TGTGCCAGCAGCTATAACGGGGGGACAGGGGAGGACGAGCAGTACTTC. Translated, it gives CASSYNGGTGEDEQYF.

In DNA, the CDR3 is TGTGCCATCAGTGAGGGTCTCGGTCAGCCCCAGCATTTT. Its protein is CAISEGLGQPQHF. This rearrangement joins TRBV10-3 to TRBJ1-5; D not certain. The germline CDR1 and CDR2 sequences are ENHRY and SYGVKD. The CDR3 extends over 13 amino acids. Trimming cost V 2 bases and J 6 bases, with 8 bases left between them.

This clone is medium-sized within its sample. The chain uses TRBV6-8 and TRBJ2-7; 10 bases fit TRBD1. This CDR3 spans 14 amino acids. Trimming removed 3 bases from V and 5 bases from J; junction bases left unmatched: 4. Germline V gives CDR1 MNHGY, CDR2 SAAAGT. The CDR3 loop reads CASSYSGTGDEQYF. The CDR3 nucleotides read TGTGCCAGCAGTTATTCCGGGACAGGGGACGAGCAGTACTTC.

By sample fraction, this clone is medium-sized. The V and J genes are TRBV7-2 and TRBJ2-7; TRBD2 matches 7 bases. CDR1 is SGHTA, CDR2 FQGNSA, per germline. The V segment lost 3 bases and the J segment 3 bases; nucleotides outside the gene matches: 2. The CDR3 runs 13 residues. CDR3 in amino acids: CASSFSSGYEQYF. CDR3 sequence (DNA): TGTGCCAGCAGCTTTTCTAGCGGCTACGAGCAGTACTTC.

The chain employs TRBV6-8 and TRBJ2-5; D might be TRBD1 (6 bases). The ends were cut back, 4 bases at V and 1 base at J, with 10 bases in the middle. The CDR3 is 14 residues long. Germline V CDR1 and CDR2: MNHGY, SAAAGT. The CDR3 DNA sequence: TGTGCCAGCAGTTTCACAGGGACCCAAGAGACCCAGTACTTC. This sequence encodes CASSFTGTQETQYF.

The chain employs TRBV28 and TRBJ2-7; weak D call: TRBD1 (5 bases). The V end lost 5 bases, the J end lost 6 bases, and 17 bases lay between the germline ends. Germline assignment: CDR1 MDHEN and CDR2 SYDVKM. The CDR3 runs 14 residues. The CDR3 loop is CASSGRDSVPEQYF. The CDR3 nucleotides read TGTGCCAGCAGTGGCCGAGACAGCGTACCCGAGCAGTACTTC.

The J gene is TRBJ2-7, the V gene TRBV11-3, with 10 bases matching TRBD2. The length of the CDR3 is 15 residues. V shed 3 bases, J shed 4 bases, and the junction held 6 bases outside the gene matches. Germline V gene lookup returns CDR1 SGHNT and CDR2 YENEEA. CDR3: CASSLLPSGGYEQYF. In DNA, the CDR3 is TGTGCCAGCAGCTTGCTTCCTAGCGGGGGATACGAGCAGTACTTC.

V gene TRBV7-1 combines with J gene TRBJ2-7; a possible D gene is TRBD2 (6 bases). TRBV7-1 is an open reading frame, and its role is uncertain. The CDR3 length is 13 residues. V lost 7 bases and J lost 3, with 13 bases in between. DNA of the CDR3: TGTGCCAGCACCTTGATGGGGGGCTACGAGCAGTACTTC. Amino acid sequence: CASTLMGGYEQYF.

The V and J genes are TRBV18 and TRBJ2-3; D is unresolved. V lost 5 bases to trimming and J lost 0 bases, with 12 bases between them. The CDR3 covers 15 residues. Germline V gene data show CDR1 as KGHSH and CDR2 as LQKENI. CDR3 coding DNA: TGTGCCAGCTCAATCGCAGGCCCCAGCACAGATACGCAGTATTTT. Translation gives CASSIAGPSTDTQYF.

This clone has only a few counts. The chain employs TRBV6-8 and TRBJ2-3, with 7 nucleotides matching TRBD2. Germline CDR1 MNHGY, CDR2 SAAAGT. This CDR3 has 15 amino acids. V gave up 5 bases and J gave up 3 bases; unmatched junction bases: 8. In DNA, the CDR3 is TGTGCCAGCAGTGACGGGGCGGGAGAAACAGATACGCAGTATTTT. This encodes CASSDGAGETDTQYF.

The CDR3 here is CASSLAREGTDEQFF. Here the CDR3 DNA reads TGTGCCAGCAGTTTAGCGCGGGAGGGCACAGATGAGCAGTTCTTC. V is TRBV28 and J is TRBJ2-1; TRBD2 aligns across 9 bases. Trimming cost V 2 bases and J 8 bases; bases outside gene matches: 7. Germline values: CDR1 MDHEN, CDR2 SYDVKM. The length of the CDR3 is 15 residues.